The clone carrying this TCR beta chain was seen a few times. Antigen: not known. This record comes from a study of T-cell reconstitution after alpha-beta-depleted transplantation in children. Overall study findings and caveats: The high TCRbeta diversity at day 60 in some patients came from surviving recipient T cells and thymic progenitors. Newly generated T cells supplied most T-cell counts and diversity one year post-transplant.

Researchers prepared the TCRbeta library using unique molecular identifiers, the study reports. TCRdb re-called the PCR reads through MiXCR, storing one row per CDR3 protein. The data contain about a million distinct CDR3 sequences, about 29% of them singletons. The sequences come from PBMCs, mostly from graft donor cells, collected 360 days after TCRalphabeta/CD19-depleted stem cell transplant. This TCR was sampled from a boy younger than two who had a stem cell transplant for SCID, so the T cells may come from the graft donor.

In DNA, the CDR3 is TGTGCCAGCAGCTTCCCCCTTATCGGGGCCAGCACAGATACGCAGTATTTT. This gives the protein CASSFPLIGASTDTQYF. The rearrangement joins TRBV7-8 to TRBJ2-3; D assignment may be TRBD1 or TRBD2 (5 bases each). Trimming pared 3 bases from V and 0 bases from J, leaving 16 bases between. The CDR3 loop spans 17 amino acids. Looked up from germline, CDR1 is SGHVS and CDR2 is FQNEAQ. The full variable domain, with the rest looked up from reference TRBV7-8 and TRBJ2-3, is GAGVSQSPRYKVAKRGQDVALRCDPISGHVSLFWYQQALGQGPEFLTYFQNEAQLDKSGLPSDRFFAERPEGSVSTLKIQRTQQEDSAVYLCASSFPLIGASTDTQYFGPGTRLTVL.